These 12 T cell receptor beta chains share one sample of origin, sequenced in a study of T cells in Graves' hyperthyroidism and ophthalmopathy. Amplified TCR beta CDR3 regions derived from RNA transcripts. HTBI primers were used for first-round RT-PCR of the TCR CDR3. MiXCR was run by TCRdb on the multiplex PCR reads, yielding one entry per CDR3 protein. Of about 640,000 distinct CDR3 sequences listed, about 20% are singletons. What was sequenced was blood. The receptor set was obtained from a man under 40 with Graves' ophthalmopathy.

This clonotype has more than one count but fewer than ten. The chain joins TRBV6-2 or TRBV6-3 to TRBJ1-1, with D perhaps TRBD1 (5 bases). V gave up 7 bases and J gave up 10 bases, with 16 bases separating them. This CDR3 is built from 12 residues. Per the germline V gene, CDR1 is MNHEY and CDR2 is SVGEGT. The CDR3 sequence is CASTDGGVSAFF. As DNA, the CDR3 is TGTGCCAGCACCGACGGGGGGGTATCAGCTTTCTTT.

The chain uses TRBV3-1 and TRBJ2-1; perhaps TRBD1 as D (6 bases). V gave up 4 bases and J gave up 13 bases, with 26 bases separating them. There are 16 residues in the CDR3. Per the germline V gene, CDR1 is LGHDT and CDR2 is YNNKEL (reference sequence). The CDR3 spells CASSRSFGDTRETQFF. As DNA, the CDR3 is TGTGCCAGCAGCCGCAGCTTTGGGGACACGAGGGAGACCCAGTTCTTC.

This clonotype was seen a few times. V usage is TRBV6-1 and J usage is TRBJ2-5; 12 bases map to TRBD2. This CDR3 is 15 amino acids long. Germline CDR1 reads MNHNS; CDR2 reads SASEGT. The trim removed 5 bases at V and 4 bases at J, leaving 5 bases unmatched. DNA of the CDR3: TGTGCCAGCAGTCGCTCGGGACTAGCGGGAGAGACCCAGTACTTC. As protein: CASSRSGLAGETQYF.

CDR3 DNA: TGCAGTCCACTAGATACTCCGTACACTGAAGCTTTCTTT. Translating gives CSPLDTPYTEAFF. This chain joins TRBV20-1 and TRBJ1-1, with unresolved D. Between the trimmed V and J ends, which lost 8 bases and 3 bases, there was a span of 16 bases. The CDR3 length is 13 residues. CDR1 and CDR2 from the germline V gene are DFQATT and SNEGSKA (reference sequence).

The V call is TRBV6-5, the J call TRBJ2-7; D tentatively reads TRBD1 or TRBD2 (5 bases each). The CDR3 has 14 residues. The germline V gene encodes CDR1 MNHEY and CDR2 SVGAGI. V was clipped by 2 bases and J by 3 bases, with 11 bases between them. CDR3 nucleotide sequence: TGTGCCAGCAGTTACGGGGACGGGTTCTACGAGCAGTACTTC. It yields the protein CASSYGDGFYEQYF.

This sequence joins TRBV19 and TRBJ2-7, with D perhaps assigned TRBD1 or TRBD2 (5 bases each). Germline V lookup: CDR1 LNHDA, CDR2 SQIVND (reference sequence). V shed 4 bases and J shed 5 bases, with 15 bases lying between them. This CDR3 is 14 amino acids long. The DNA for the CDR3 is TGTGCCAGTAGTACATCGGGGCTCCCCGACGAGCAGTACTTC. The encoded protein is CASSTSGLPDEQYF.

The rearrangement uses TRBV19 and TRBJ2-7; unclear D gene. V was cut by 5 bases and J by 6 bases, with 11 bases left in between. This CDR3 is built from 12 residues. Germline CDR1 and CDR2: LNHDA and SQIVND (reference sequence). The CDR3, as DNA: TGTGCCAGTAGTGGCGTCTCCACCGAGCAGTACTTC. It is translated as CASSGVSTEQYF.

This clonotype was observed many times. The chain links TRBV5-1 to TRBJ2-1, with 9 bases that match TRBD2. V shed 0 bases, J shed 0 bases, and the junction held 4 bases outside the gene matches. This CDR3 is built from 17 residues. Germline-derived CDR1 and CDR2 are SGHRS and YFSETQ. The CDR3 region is CASSLASSGSSYNEQFF. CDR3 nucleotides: TGCGCCAGCAGCTTGGCGAGTAGCGGGAGCTCCTACAATGAGCAGTTCTTC. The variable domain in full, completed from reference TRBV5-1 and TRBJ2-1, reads KAGVTQTPRYLIKTRGQQVTLSCSPISGHRSVSWYQQTPGQGLQFLFEYFSETQRNKGNFPGRFSGRQFSNSRSEMNVSTLELGDSALYLCASSLASSGSSYNEQFFGPGTRLTVL.

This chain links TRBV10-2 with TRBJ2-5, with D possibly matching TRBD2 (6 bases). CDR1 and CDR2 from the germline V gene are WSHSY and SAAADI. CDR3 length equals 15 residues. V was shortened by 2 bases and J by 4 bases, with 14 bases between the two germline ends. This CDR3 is CASSEAGILGETQYF. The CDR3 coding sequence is TGCGCCAGCAGTGAGGCGGGAATCCTGGGAGAGACCCAGTACTTC.

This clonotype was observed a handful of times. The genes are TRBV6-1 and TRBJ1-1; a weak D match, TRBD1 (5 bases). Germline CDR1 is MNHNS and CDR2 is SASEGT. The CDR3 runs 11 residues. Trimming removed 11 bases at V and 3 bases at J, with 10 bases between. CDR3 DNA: TGTGCCGGTGTGGGACACACTGAAGCTTTCTTT. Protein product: CAGVGHTEAFF.

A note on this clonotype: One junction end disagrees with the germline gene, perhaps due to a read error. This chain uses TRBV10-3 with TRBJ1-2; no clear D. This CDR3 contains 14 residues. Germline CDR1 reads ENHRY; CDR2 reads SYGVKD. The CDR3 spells CTISEGRAGYGYTF. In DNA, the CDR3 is TGTACCATCAGTGAGGGAAGGGCGGGCTATGGCTACACCTTC.

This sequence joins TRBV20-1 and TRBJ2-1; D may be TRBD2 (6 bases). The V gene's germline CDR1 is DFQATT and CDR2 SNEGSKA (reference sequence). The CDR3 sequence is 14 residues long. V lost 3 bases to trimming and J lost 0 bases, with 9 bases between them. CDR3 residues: CSASGSRSYNEQFF. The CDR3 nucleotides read TGCAGTGCTAGCGGGAGCCGCTCCTACAATGAGCAGTTCTTC.